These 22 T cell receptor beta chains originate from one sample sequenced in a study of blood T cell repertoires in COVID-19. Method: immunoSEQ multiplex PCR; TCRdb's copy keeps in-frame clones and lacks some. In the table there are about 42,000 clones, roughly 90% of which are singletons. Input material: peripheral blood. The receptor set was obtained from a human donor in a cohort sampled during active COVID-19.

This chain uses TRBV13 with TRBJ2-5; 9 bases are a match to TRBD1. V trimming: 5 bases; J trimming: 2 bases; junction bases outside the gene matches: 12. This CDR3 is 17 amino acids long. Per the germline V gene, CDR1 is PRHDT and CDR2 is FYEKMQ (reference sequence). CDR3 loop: CASSERGQGLPQETQYF. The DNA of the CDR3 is TGTGCCAGCAGCGAAAGAGGACAGGGGTTACCTCAAGAGACCCAGTACTTC.

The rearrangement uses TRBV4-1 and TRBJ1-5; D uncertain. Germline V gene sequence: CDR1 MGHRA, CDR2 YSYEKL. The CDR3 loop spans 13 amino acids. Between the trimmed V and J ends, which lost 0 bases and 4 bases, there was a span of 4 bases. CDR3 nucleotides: TGCGCCAGCAGCCAAGATCAGAATCAGCCCCAGCATTTT. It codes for CASSQDQNQPQHF.

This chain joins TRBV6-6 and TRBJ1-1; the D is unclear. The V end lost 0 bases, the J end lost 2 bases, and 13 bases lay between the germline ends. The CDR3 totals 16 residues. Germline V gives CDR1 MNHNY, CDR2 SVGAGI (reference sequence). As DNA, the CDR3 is TGTGCCAGCAGTTACTCGTATGGCGGAGGAAACACTGAAGCTTTCTTT. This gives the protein CASSYSYGGGNTEAFF.

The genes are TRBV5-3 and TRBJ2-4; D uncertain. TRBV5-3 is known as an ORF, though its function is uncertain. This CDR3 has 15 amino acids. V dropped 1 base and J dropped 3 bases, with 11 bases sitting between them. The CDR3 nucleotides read TGTGCCAGAAGCTTGTGGTCTTTCGGCAAAAACATTCAGTACTTC. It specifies CARSLWSFGKNIQYF.

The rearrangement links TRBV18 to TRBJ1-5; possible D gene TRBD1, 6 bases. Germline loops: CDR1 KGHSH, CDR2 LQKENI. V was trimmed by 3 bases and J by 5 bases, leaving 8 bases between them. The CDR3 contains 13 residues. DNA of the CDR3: TGTGCCAGCTCACCGGACAGTTATCAGCCCCAGCATTTT. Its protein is CASSPDSYQPQHF.

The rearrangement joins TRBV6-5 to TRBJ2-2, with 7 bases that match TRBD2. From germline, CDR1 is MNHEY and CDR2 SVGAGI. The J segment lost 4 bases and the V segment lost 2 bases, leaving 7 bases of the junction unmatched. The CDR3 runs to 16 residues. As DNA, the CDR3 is TGTGCCAGCAGTTACGCAACCCCTAGCGGCACCGGGGAGCTGTTTTTT. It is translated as CASSYATPSGTGELFF.

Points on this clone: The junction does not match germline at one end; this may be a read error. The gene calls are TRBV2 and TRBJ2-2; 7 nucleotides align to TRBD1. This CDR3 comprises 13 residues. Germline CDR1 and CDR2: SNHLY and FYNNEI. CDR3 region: CASVDRVPGELFF. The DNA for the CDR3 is TGTGCCAGCGTCGACAGGGTACCCGGAGAGCTGTTTTTT.

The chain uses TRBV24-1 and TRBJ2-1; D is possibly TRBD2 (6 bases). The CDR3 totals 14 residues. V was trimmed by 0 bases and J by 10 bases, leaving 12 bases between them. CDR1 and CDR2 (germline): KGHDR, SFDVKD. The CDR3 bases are TGTGCCACCAGTGATTTGCTTAGCGGAAACGAGCAGTTCTTC. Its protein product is CATSDLLSGNEQFF.

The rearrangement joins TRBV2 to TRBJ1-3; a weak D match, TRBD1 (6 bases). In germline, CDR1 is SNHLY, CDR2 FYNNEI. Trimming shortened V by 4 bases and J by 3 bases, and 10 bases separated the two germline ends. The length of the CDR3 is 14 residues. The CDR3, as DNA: TGTGCCAGCAGTGCCGGGACATATGGAAACACCATATATTTT. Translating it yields CASSAGTYGNTIYF.

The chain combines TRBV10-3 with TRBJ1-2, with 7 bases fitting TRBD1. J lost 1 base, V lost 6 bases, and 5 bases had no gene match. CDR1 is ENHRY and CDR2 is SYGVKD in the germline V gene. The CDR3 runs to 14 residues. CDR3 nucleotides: TGTGCCATCAGGGGGGACAGCTTTAACTATGGCTACACCTTC. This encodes CAIRGDSFNYGYTF.

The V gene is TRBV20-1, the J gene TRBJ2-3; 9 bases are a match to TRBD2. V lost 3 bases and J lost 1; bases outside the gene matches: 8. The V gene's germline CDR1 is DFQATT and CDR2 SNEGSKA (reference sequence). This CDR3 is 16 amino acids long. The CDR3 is CSASKAGGPGTDTQYF. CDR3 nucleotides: TGCAGTGCTAGTAAGGCGGGAGGGCCGGGCACAGATACGCAGTATTTT.

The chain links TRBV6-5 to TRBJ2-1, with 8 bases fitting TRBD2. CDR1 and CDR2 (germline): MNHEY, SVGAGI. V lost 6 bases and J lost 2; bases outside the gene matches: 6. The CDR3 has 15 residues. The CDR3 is CASRSFSGTYNEQFF. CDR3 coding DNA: TGTGCCAGCAGGTCTTTTAGCGGGACCTACAATGAGCAGTTCTTC.

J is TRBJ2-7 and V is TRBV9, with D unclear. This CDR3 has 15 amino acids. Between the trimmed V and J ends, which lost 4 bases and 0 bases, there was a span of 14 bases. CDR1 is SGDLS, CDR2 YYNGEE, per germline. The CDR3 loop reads CASSPHRDTSYEQYF. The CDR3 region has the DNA TGTGCCAGCAGCCCTCACCGAGACACCTCCTACGAGCAGTACTTC. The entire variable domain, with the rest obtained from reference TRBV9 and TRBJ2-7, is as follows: DSGVTQTPKHLITATGQRVTLRCSPRSGDLSVYWYQQSLDQGLQFLIQYYNGEERAKGNILERFSAQQFPDLHSELNLSSLELGDSALYFCASSPHRDTSYEQYFGPGTRLTVT.

CDR3 DNA sequence: TGCAGCGTTGAAGAACTGAGCGGTGGATCCTACAATGAGCAGTTCTTC. This sequence encodes CSVEELSGGSYNEQFF. J is TRBJ2-1 and V is TRBV29-1; possible D gene TRBD2, 5 bases. The CDR3 extends over 16 amino acids. Trimming stripped 0 bases from V and 1 base from J, with 13 bases between. CDR1 is SQVTM and CDR2 is ANQGSEA in the germline V gene.

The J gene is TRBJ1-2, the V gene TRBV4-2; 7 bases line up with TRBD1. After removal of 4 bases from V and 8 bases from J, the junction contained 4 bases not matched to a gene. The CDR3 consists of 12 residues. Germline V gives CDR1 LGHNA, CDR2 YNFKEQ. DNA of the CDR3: TGTGCCAGCAGCCCGGGACAGATAGGCTACACCTTC. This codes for CASSPGQIGYTF.

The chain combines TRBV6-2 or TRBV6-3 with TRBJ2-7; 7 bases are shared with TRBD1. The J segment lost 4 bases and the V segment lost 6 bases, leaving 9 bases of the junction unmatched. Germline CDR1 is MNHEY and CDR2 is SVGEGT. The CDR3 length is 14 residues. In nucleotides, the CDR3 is TGTGCCAGCAGCCCGACAGGGACCGGTTACGAGCAGTACTTC. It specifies CASSPTGTGYEQYF.

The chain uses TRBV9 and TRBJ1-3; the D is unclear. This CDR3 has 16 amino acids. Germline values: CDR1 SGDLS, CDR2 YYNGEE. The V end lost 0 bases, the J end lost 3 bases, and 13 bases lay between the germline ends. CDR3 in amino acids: CASSVEERVLGNTIYF. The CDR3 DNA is TGTGCCAGCAGCGTAGAAGAGCGAGTTCTTGGAAACACCATATATTTT. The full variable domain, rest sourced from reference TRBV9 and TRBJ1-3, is DSGVTQTPKHLITATGQRVTLRCSPRSGDLSVYWYQQSLDQGLQFLIQYYNGEERAKGNILERFSAQQFPDLHSELNLSSLELGDSALYFCASSVEERVLGNTIYFGEGSWLTVV.

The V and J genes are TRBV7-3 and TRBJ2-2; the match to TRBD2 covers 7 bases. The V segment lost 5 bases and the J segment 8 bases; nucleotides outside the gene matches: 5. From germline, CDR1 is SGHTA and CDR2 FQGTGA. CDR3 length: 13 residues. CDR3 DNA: TGTGCCAGCAGCAAATCGCGGGAGGGGGAGCTGTTTTTT. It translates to CASSKSREGELFF.

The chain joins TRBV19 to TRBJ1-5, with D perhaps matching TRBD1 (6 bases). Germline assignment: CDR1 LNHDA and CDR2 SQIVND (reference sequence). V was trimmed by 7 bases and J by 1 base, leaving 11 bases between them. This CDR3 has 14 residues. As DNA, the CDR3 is TGTGCCAGTAATACAGGGATAAGCAATCAGCCCCAGCATTTT. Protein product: CASNTGISNQPQHF. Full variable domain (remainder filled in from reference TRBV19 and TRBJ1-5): DGGITQSPKYLFRKEGQNVTLSCEQNLNHDAMYWYRQDPGQGLRLIYYSQIVNDFQKGDIAEGYSVSREKKESFPLTVTSAQKNPTAFYLCASNTGISNQPQHFGDGTRLSIL.

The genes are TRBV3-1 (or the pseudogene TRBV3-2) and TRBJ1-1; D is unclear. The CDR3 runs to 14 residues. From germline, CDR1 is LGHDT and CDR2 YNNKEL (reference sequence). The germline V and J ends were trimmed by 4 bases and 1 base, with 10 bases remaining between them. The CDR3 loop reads CASSLNKENTEAFF. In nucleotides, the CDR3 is TGTGCCAGCAGCCTAAACAAAGAGAACACTGAAGCTTTCTTT.

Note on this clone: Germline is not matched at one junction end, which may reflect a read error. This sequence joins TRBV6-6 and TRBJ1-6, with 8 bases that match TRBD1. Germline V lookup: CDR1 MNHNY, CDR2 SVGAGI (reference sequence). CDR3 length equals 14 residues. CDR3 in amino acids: CASSPGTGVSALHF. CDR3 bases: TGTGCCAGCAGTCCCGGGACAGGAGTTTCAGCCCTCCACTTT.

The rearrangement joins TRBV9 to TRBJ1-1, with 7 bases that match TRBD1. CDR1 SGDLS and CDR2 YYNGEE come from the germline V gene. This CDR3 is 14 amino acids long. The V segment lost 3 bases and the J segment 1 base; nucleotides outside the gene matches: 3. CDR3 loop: CASSAQGKNTEAFF. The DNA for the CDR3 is TGTGCCAGCAGCGCACAGGGGAAGAACACTGAAGCTTTCTTT.